Below are 5 T cell receptor beta chains sequenced from a single sample in a study of beta chain features in type 1 diabetes. Study-level findings and limits: Shorter TCRB CDR3s, moderately but significantly so, were found in Type 1 diabetes patients in all four CD4+ subsets.

The sequenced template was cDNA made from the entire isolated RNA. The assay was immunoSEQ multiplex PCR, and TCRdb's table has in-frame clones only and misses some. Of 200,000 to 250,000 clones listed, more than 15% are singletons. Their recognized antigens are unknown. The sequencing sample was made of naive CD4+ T cells from blood. These TCRs come from a man aged 25-45 years with type 1 diabetes.

Details on this clone: Other nucleotide sequences from this sample produce the same CDR3. The chain combines TRBV29-1 with TRBJ2-3; 12 bases map to TRBD2. The germline CDR1 and CDR2 sequences are SQVTM and ANQGSEA. V lost 3 bases, J lost 3 bases, and 1 base stayed unmatched. This CDR3 contains 14 residues. The CDR3 loop reads CSVDGTSGTDTQYF. The CDR3 coding sequence is TGCAGCGTTGATGGGACTAGCGGGACAGATACGCAGTATTTT.

The chain couples TRBV29-1 to TRBJ2-5, with D hard to call. Looked up from germline, CDR1 is SQVTM and CDR2 is ANQGSEA. V was trimmed by 7 bases and J by 1 base, leaving 16 bases between them. This CDR3 has 14 residues. Written as DNA, the CDR3 is TGCAGCGCCTTTTTGGGGTGGAGCCAAGAGACCCAGTACTTC. Its translation is CSAFLGWSQETQYF.

The chain links TRBV9 to TRBJ1-2; a weak D match, TRBD1 (5 bases). Germline V CDR1 and CDR2: SGDLS, YYNGEE. V was cut by 0 bases and J by 8 bases, with 8 bases left in between. The CDR3 sequence is 12 residues long. The CDR3 here is CASSVDQGGYTF. Here the CDR3 DNA reads TGTGCCAGCAGCGTAGATCAGGGCGGCTACACCTTC. Full variable domain (missing parts from reference TRBV9 and TRBJ1-2): DSGVTQTPKHLITATGQRVTLRCSPRSGDLSVYWYQQSLDQGLQFLIQYYNGEERAKGNILERFSAQQFPDLHSELNLSSLELGDSALYFCASSVDQGGYTFGSGTRLTVV.

V usage is TRBV18 and J usage is TRBJ1-1; the D is unclear. The CDR3 covers 13 residues. Germline V gives CDR1 KGHSH, CDR2 LQKENI. V was clipped by 4 bases and J by 1 base, with 7 bases between them. Here the CDR3 DNA reads TGTGCCAGCTCACTTGATCAGAACACTGAAGCTTTCTTT. Its protein is CASSLDQNTEAFF.

The chain combines TRBV7-2 with TRBJ2-5; D perhaps matches TRBD1 (6 bases). Trimming stripped 2 bases from V and 5 bases from J, with 12 bases between. The CDR3 contains 14 residues. The germline gives CDR1 SGHTA, CDR2 FQGNSA. The CDR3 region has the DNA TGTGCCAGCAGCTTACAACAGGGTTGGGAGACCCAGTACTTC. Translated, it gives CASSLQQGWETQYF.